The T cell receptor beta chain under discussion was sequenced for a study of blood T cell repertoires in COVID-19. Study details: COVID-19 samples from acute and convalescent phases originated in the United States, Italy and Spain. From T cells, B-cell-depleted T cells, or PBMCs came the material, which was cDNA or gDNA.

How the authors handled the data: Scientists estimated how many nucleated cells there were by amplifying reference gene primers. TCRdb's table, derived via immunoSEQ multiplex PCR, lists solely in-frame clones and lacks some. V, J and clone size were drawn from that table, and D and trimming were deduced from the DNA. The repertoire holds roughly 81,000 clones, with roughly 91% as singletons. The V gene's germline CDR1 is ENHRY and CDR2 SYGVKD. The V end lost 10 bases, the J end lost 0 bases, and 12 bases lay between the germline ends. CDR3 length equals 14 residues. The source is a woman aged 45-59 years in a cohort sampled during active COVID-19. The chain uses TRBV10-3 and TRBJ2-2; TRBD2 might be the D (6 bases). Sequencing was done on a sample of peripheral blood. This chain's CDR3 is CASEGLANTGELFF. The CDR3, as DNA: TGTGCCAGCGAGGGACTTGCGAACACCGGGGAGCTGTTTTTT.